The 26 T cell receptor beta chains reported below all come from one sample, sequenced in a study of T cell clonality in common variable immunodeficiency. Notes on the study in general: Common variable immunodeficiency TCR beta sequences reportedly had fewer deletions and N-nucleotide insertions.

Some clones are missing from TCRdb's copy, which holds only in-frame ones; the method was immunoSEQ multiplex PCR. This table holds approximately 28,000 clones with no singletons; the top ten claim approximately 3.5%. No cognate antigen is known for these TCRs. The sample comprised peripheral blood mononuclear cells. Receptor source: a human donor with common variable immunodeficiency.

This clone was seen only a few times. Read data end 3 residues before the CDR3 end; the end is taken from the germline J gene. The chain joins TRBV6-1 to TRBJ2-5, with D possibly matching TRBD2 (6 bases). The CDR3 sequence is 17 residues long. V was pared by 2 bases and J by 4 bases, with 20 bases between. Germline V gene sequence: CDR1 MNHNS, CDR2 SASEGT. CDR3 bases read: TGTGCCAGCAGTGAAACACTAGCCGGGACCCTCGGAGAGACC. Protein: CASSETLAGTLGET. The whole CDR3 is CASSETLAGTLGETQYF.

This clone showed up just a few times. The read comes to an end 3 residues before the CDR3 does, leaving the germline J gene to fill in the end. V gene TRBV18 combines with J gene TRBJ1-3; D not certain. Trimming shortened V by 6 bases and J by 4 bases, and 16 bases separated the two germline ends. Germline V gene sequence: CDR1 KGHSH, CDR2 LQKENI. This CDR3 spans 15 amino acids. The CDR3 sequence: CASSSLGVSGNTIYF. The sequenced part of the CDR3 DNA is TGTGCCAGCTCCTCGCTCGGGGTCTCCGGAAACACC.

This clone has a count of ten or more. CDR3 bases read: TGTGCCAGCAGCCAGGCGGGCCTCCGCCCGCAAGAGACC. It specifies CASSQAGLRPQET. The whole CDR3 sequence reads CASSQAGLRPQETQYF. This sequence joins TRBV7-8 and TRBJ2-5, with D possibly matching TRBD2 (5 bases). The read ends 3 residues shy of where the CDR3 ends; the end is completed using the germline J gene. Trimming cost V 5 bases and J 2 bases, with 18 bases left between them. The germline gives CDR1 SGHVS, CDR2 FQNEAQ. The CDR3 is made up of 16 amino acids.

In this sample, this clone turned up many times. The read terminates 3 residues before the CDR3 end, so the remaining end is supplied by the germline J gene. The rearrangement uses TRBV10-3 and TRBJ2-4; possible D gene TRBD2, 6 bases. CDR1 ENHRY and CDR2 SYGVKD come from the germline V gene. V was trimmed by 2 bases and J by 7 bases, leaving 15 bases between them. This CDR3 comprises 15 residues. Incomplete CDR3 DNA: TGTGCCATCAGTGAGAGGCGGGGAAGTGACAACATT. Translated, it gives CAISERRGSDNI. The CDR3 in its entirety is CAISERRGSDNIQYF.

About this clone itself: The read ends 3 residues shy of where the CDR3 ends; the end is completed using the germline J gene. This chain connects TRBV6-1 to TRBJ2-1; 11 positions agree with TRBD2. The CDR3 sequence is 16 residues long. V shed 2 bases, J shed 7 bases, and the junction held 7 bases outside the gene matches. Per the germline V gene, CDR1 is MNHNS and CDR2 is SASEGT. This CDR3 reads CASSEWGTSGQNEQFF. The covered CDR3 bases are TGTGCCAGCAGTGAATGGGGGACTAGCGGCCAGAATGAG.

This clone was picked up many times. The CDR3 end falls 3 residues outside the read, so it is completed with the germline J gene. This chain links TRBV29-1 with TRBJ1-1, with 9 nucleotides matching TRBD1. Trimming at V came to 2 bases and at J to 0 bases, leaving 1 base not matched to a gene. The germline V gene encodes CDR1 SQVTM and CDR2 ANQGSEA. This CDR3 has 14 amino acids. CDR3 DNA, as far as it was read: TGCAGCGTTGAAAGGACAGGGGTGAACACTGAA. Its protein is CSVERTGVNTE. The whole CDR3 protein reads CSVERTGVNTEAFF. Full variable domain (remainder filled in from reference TRBV29-1 and TRBJ1-1): SAVISQKPSRDICQRGTSLTIQCQVDSQVTMMFWYRQQPGQSLTLIATANQGSEATYESGFVIDKFPISRPNLTFSTLTVSNMSPEDSSIYLCSVERTGVNTEAFFGQGTRLTVV.

There are many counts of this clone. The read stops 3 residues short of the end of the CDR3; the missing end is completed from the germline J gene. The V call is TRBV6-4, the J call TRBJ2-1; TRBD1 aligns across 9 bases. The length of the CDR3 is 14 residues. The trim removed 6 bases at V and 5 bases at J, leaving 5 bases unmatched. The V gene's germline CDR1 is MRHNA and CDR2 SNTAGT. The CDR3 sequence is CASSEGTGNNEQFF. The sequenced CDR3 bases are TGTGCCAGCAGCGAAGGGACAGGGAACAATGAG.

This clone was seen only a few times. The read terminates 3 residues before the CDR3 end, so the remaining end is supplied by the germline J gene. The gene calls are TRBV5-1 and TRBJ2-5; 7 bases fit TRBD2. Germline V CDR1 and CDR2: SGHRS, YFSETQ. Trimming cost V 4 bases and J 4 bases; bases outside gene matches: 4. This CDR3 region has 13 residues. CDR3 in amino acids: CASSPTSLETQYF. The DNA read from the CDR3 is TGCGCCAGCAGCCCGACTAGCCTAGAGACC.

This clone occurred many times. The read falls 3 residues short of the CDR3 end, and the missing part is taken from the germline J gene. The chain joins TRBV2 to TRBJ2-3; 12 bases fit TRBD2. This CDR3 comprises 16 residues. V lost 3 bases and J lost 5; bases outside the gene matches: 6. Germline CDR1 is SNHLY and CDR2 is FYNNEI. CDR3: CASSELAGGVGDTQYF. CDR3 DNA, as far as it was read: TGTGCCAGCAGTGAGCTAGCGGGAGGGGTTGGAGATACG.

This clone was recorded at least ten times. Read coverage stops 3 residues before the CDR3 terminus; the germline J gene supplies the remainder. The chain is built from TRBV18 and TRBJ2-1; 13 bases are shared with TRBD2. This CDR3 has 14 residues. V trimming: 6 bases; J trimming: 5 bases; junction bases outside the gene matches: 1. CDR1 and CDR2 (germline): KGHSH, LQKENI. The CDR3 spells CASSGLAGDNEQFF. The covered CDR3 bases are TGTGCCAGCTCCGGACTAGCGGGGGACAATGAG.

This clone came up many times. The CDR3 is cut off 3 residues early in the read; its end comes from the germline J gene. The chain uses TRBV6-1 and TRBJ1-1, with a weak D call TRBD1 (5 bases). V lost 4 bases, J lost 5 bases, and 11 bases lay in between. Germline-derived CDR1 and CDR2 are MNHNS and SASEGT. This CDR3 is 13 amino acids long. CDR3 DNA, as far as it was read: TGTGCCAGCAGTGTGACAGTGAGGACTGAA. Residues: CASSVTVRTE. The CDR3 reads in full as CASSVTVRTEAFF.

This clone was seen repeatedly, ten times or more. Here the CDR3 reads CASSLAAGSSYEQYF. Incomplete CDR3 DNA: TGTGCCAGCAGCTTAGCGGCAGGGAGCTCCTACGAG. The V and J genes are TRBV7-8 and TRBJ2-7; the D call may be TRBD1 or TRBD2 (5 bases each). The read falls 3 residues short of the CDR3 end, and the missing part is taken from the germline J gene. The V end was cut by 0 bases, the J end by 0 bases, with 9 bases between. The CDR3 runs to 15 residues. Looked up from germline, CDR1 is SGHVS and CDR2 is FQNEAQ.

There are many counts of this clone. The read ends 3 residues before the CDR3 terminus; that terminus is restored from the germline J gene. V is TRBV29-1 and J is TRBJ2-7; 14 nucleotides agree with TRBD2. This CDR3 has 13 residues. V dropped 6 bases and J dropped 6; count of bases not matched to a gene: 4. Looked up from germline, CDR1 is SQVTM and CDR2 is ANQGSEA. CDR3 sequence reads: CSVGGTSGSEQYF. The sequenced part of the CDR3 DNA is TGCAGCGTAGGGGGGACTAGCGGGAGCGAG.

This clone was recorded many times. The read terminates 3 residues ahead of where the CDR3 ends, so the germline J gene completes it. The gene calls are TRBV20-1 and TRBJ2-1, with 10 bases fitting TRBD2. CDR1 and CDR2 from the germline V gene are DFQATT and SNEGSKA (reference sequence). The CDR3 runs 15 residues. The V segment lost 5 bases and the J segment 7 bases; nucleotides outside the gene matches: 11. CDR3 bases read: TGCAGTGCTCTGGGCTCGGCTAGCGGGAGTAATGAG. Translation gives CSALGSASGSNE. The full CDR3 reads CSALGSASGSNEQFF.

This clone was seen a handful of times. The DNA ends 3 residues before the CDR3 does, and the rest of the CDR3 is filled in from the germline J gene. The chain couples TRBV19 to TRBJ1-5; 10 bases align to TRBD1. The V gene's germline CDR1 is LNHDA and CDR2 SQIVND (reference sequence). J was trimmed by 0 bases and V by 6 bases; bases with no gene match: 2. CDR3 size: 15 residues. The chain's CDR3 is CASSGTGDSNQPQHF. CDR3 DNA (partial): TGTGCCAGTAGCGGGACAGGGGATAGCAATCAGCCC.

This clone was counted only a few times. The CDR3 end is not reached by the read, which stops 3 residues before it; the germline J gene fills it in. The chain has TRBV5-1 and TRBJ2-2; no reliable D call. Germline values: CDR1 SGHRS, CDR2 YFSETQ. The CDR3 is made up of 14 amino acids. Trimming took 4 bases from V and 5 from J, leaving 12 bases between them. This CDR3 is CASSPPSGTGELFF. CDR3 DNA, as far as it was read: TGCGCCAGCAGCCCCCCGTCAGGTACCGGGGAG.

This clone was seen at least ten times. Read data end 3 residues before the CDR3 end; the end is taken from the germline J gene. This sequence joins TRBV28 and TRBJ1-4, with D possibly being TRBD1 (5 bases). From germline, CDR1 is MDHEN and CDR2 SYDVKM. V lost 6 bases and J lost 8, with 16 bases in between. CDR3 length: 14 residues. The CDR3 protein is CASSTPGNLEKLFF. The sequenced CDR3 bases are TGTGCCAGCAGCACCCCAGGGAACCTCGAAAAA.

In the case of this clone: Read coverage stops 3 residues before the CDR3 terminus; the germline J gene supplies the remainder. The chain employs TRBV7-9 and TRBJ2-1; the match to TRBD2 covers 10 bases. CDR1 and CDR2 (germline): SEHNR, FQNEAQ (reference sequence). The CDR3 length is 15 residues. Trimming took 5 bases from V and 6 from J; bases not matched to a gene: 7. CDR3: CASSPLAGAGNEQFF. Partial CDR3 DNA: TGTGCCAGCAGCCCCCTAGCGGGAGCGGGCAATGAG.

Concerning this clone itself: Read coverage stops 3 residues before the CDR3 terminus; the germline J gene supplies the remainder. The rearrangement links TRBV2 to TRBJ2-5, with 14 bases that match TRBD2. This CDR3 has 18 residues. J lost 1 base, V lost 2 bases, and 6 bases had no gene match. Germline V gives CDR1 SNHLY, CDR2 FYNNEI. CDR3 residues: CASSEYGTSGSSQETQYF. CDR3 DNA, as far as it was read: TGTGCCAGCAGTGAATATGGGACTAGCGGGAGTAGCCAAGAGACC.

This clone was seen only a few times. Read sequence stops 3 residues before the CDR3 end, and the germline J gene provides the missing end. The chain has TRBV5-1 and TRBJ1-1; TRBD1 agrees at 8 bases. The CDR3 spans 14 residues. V was pared by 2 bases and J by 1 base, with 1 base of the junction left unmatched. Germline lookup yields CDR1 SGHRS and CDR2 YFSETQ. This CDR3 is CASSLQGGNTEAFF. Partial CDR3 DNA: TGCGCCAGCAGCTTACAGGGGGGGAACACTGAA.

Notes on this clone: The read ends 3 residues before the CDR3 terminus; that terminus is restored from the germline J gene. This sequence joins TRBV6-1 and TRBJ2-5; D may be TRBD1 (5 bases). The V gene's germline CDR1 is MNHNS and CDR2 SASEGT. The CDR3 extends over 13 amino acids. Trimming took 4 bases from V and 5 from J, leaving 11 bases between them. The CDR3 reads CASSGQGRETQYF. The CDR3 bases that were read are TGTGCCAGCAGTGGGCAGGGTCGGGAGACC.

This clone was observed many times. The read halts 3 residues ahead of the CDR3 end, with the missing end drawn from the germline J gene. The chain joins TRBV4-2 to TRBJ2-1; D not resolved. V gave up 1 base and J gave up 4 bases, with 11 bases separating them. CDR1 is LGHNA, CDR2 YNFKEQ, per germline. The CDR3 runs 15 residues. Incomplete CDR3 DNA: TGTGCCAGCAGCCAAGCCCGTCCCCCGTACAATGAG. This translates into CASSQARPPYNE. The whole CDR3 sequence is CASSQARPPYNEQFF.

Notes on this clone: Coverage ceases 3 residues before the CDR3 finishes, and the germline J gene fills in the end. The J gene is TRBJ2-5, the V gene TRBV5-1; possible D gene TRBD1, 5 bases. V was shortened by 7 bases and J by 0 bases, with 13 bases between the two germline ends. This CDR3 spans 14 amino acids. Germline lookup yields CDR1 SGHRS and CDR2 YFSETQ. The CDR3 DNA, read in part, is TGCGCCAGCGTTGGGGCTGAGAACCAAGAGACC. Translated, it gives CASVGAENQET. The CDR3 in its entirety is CASVGAENQETQYF.

A remark on this clone: Sequencing ends 3 residues short of the CDR3 end; the germline J gene provides the rest. The chain has TRBV5-6 and TRBJ2-5; 8 bases fit TRBD2. V gave up 1 base and J gave up 4 bases; unmatched junction bases: 3. CDR1 and CDR2 from the germline V gene are SGHDT and YYEEEE. The CDR3 totals 14 residues. The CDR3 DNA, read in part, is TGTGCCAGCAGCTTGACCGGGAGGGGAGAGACC. It codes for CASSLTGRGET. The whole CDR3 sequence reads CASSLTGRGETQYF.

This clone was observed many times. The CDR3 is cut off 3 residues early in the read; its end comes from the germline J gene. V and J are TRBV29-1 and TRBJ2-3; TRBD2 agrees at 7 bases. Germline CDR1 SQVTM, CDR2 ANQGSEA. This CDR3 is built from 14 residues. V gave up 3 bases and J gave up 1 base; unmatched junction bases: 4. CDR3 protein: CSVDSGPRTDTQYF. Incomplete CDR3 DNA: TGCAGCGTTGATAGCGGGCCGCGCACAGATACG.

This clone was recorded at least ten times. The missing CDR3 end, 3 residues past where the read stops, is filled in from the germline J gene. The genes are TRBV18 and TRBJ1-1; a weak D match, TRBD1 (5 bases). V was pared by 3 bases and J by 0 bases, with 8 bases between. The CDR3 extends over 14 amino acids. Germline CDR1 is KGHSH and CDR2 is LQKENI. The CDR3 loop reads CASSPGQMNTEAFF. The sequenced CDR3 bases are TGTGCCAGCTCACCGGGGCAGATGAACACTGAA.